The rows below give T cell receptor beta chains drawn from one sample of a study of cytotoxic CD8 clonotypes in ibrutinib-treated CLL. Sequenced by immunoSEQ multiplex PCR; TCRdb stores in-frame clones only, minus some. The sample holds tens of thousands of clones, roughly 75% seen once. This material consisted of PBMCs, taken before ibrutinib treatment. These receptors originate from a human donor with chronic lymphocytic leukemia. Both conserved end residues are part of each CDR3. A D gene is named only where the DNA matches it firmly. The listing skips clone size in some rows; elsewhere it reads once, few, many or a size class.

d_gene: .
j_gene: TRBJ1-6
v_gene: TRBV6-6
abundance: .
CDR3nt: TGTGCCAGCAGTCGCGATAATTCACCCCTCCACTTT
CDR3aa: CASSRDNSPLHF

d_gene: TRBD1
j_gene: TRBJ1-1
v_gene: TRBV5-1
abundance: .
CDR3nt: TGCGCCAGTAGCAGGGACAGGGCCGGGGGGGAAGCTTTCTTT
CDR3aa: CASSRDRAGGEAFF

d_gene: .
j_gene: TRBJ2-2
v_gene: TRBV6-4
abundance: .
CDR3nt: TGTGCCAGCAGTGCCAGATCCACCGGGGAGCTGTTTTTT
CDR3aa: CASSARSTGELFF

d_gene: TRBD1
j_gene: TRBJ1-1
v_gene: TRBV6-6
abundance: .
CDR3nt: TGTGCCAGCAGCTATGGACAGGGGGACACTGAAGCTTTCTTT
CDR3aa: CASSYGQGDTEAFF

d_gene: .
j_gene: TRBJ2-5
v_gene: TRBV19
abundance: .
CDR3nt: TGTGCCAGTAGTCTCAACCGGGAGACCCAGTACTTC
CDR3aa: CASSLNRETQYF

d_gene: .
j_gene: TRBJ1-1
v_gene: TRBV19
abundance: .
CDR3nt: TGTGCCAGTAGTATTGTCGGCGTGGGCACTGAAGCTTTCTTT
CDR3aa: CASSIVGVGTEAFF

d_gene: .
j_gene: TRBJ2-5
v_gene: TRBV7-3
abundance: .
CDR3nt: TGTGCCAGCAGCCCCGATTCGGGGCGGCAAGAGACCCAGTACTTC
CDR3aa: CASSPDSGRQETQYF

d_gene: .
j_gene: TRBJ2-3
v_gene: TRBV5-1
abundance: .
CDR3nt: TGCGCCAGCAGCTTGTTGGGTCATGACACAGATACGCAGTATTTT
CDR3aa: CASSLLGHDTDTQYF

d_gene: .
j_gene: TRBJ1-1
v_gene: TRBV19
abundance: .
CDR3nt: TGTGCCAGTAGGTTTTTAGGGGGGAACACTGAAGCTTTCTTT
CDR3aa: CASRFLGGNTEAFF

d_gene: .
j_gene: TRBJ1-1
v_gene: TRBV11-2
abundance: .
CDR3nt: TGTGCCAGCAGCGACCGGGCTCCGAACACTGAAGCTTTCTTT
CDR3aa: CASSDRAPNTEAFF

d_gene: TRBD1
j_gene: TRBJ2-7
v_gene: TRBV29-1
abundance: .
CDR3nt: TGCAGCGCTGGGACAGGAAACTACGAGCAGTACTTC
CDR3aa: CSAGTGNYEQYF

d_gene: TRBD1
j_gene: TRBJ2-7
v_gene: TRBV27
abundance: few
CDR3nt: TGTGCCAGCACCCGGGACAGGGCAAAGGGAGAGCGTTACGAGCAGTACTTC
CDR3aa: CASTRDRAKGERYEQYF

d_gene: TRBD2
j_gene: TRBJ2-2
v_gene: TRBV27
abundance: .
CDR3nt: TGTGCCAGCAGTTTGTTTGCGGGAGGGCCGGCCGGGGAGCTGTTTTTT
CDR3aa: CASSLFAGGPAGELFF

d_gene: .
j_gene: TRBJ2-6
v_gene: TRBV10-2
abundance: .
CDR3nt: TGCGCCAGCACCCTTCCTGAAGGTGGTATGATGGGGGCCAACGTCCTGACTTTC
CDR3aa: CASTLPEGGMMGANVLTF

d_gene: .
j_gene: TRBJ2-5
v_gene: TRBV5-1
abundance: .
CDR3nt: TGCGCCAGCAGCGCTCCCGGGGGCGGAGGGGAGACCCAGTACTTC
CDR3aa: CASSAPGGGGETQYF

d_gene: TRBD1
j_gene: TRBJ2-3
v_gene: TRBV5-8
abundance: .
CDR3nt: TGTGCCAGCAGCTTAAAGGACAGGGACACAGATACGCAGTATTTT
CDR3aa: CASSLKDRDTDTQYF

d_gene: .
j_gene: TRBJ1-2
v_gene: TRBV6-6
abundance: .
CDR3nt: TGTGCCATCCGGAGGGGGGGCCATGGCTACACCTTC
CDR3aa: CAIRRGGHGYTF

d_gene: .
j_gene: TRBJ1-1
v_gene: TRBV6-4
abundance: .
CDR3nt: TGTGCCAGCAGTGAGGTCCGAGAAGCTTTCTTT
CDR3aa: CASSEVREAFF

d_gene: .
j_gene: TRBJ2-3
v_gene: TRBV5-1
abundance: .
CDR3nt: TGCGCCAGCAGCTTGGTTCTGGGGGCATCCGAAGATACGCAGTATTTT
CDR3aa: CASSLVLGASEDTQYF

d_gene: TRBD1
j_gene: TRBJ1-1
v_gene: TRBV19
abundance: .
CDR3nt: TGTGCCAGTAGTACGAGACAGGGGCAGAACACTGAAGCTTTCTTT
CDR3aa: CASSTRQGQNTEAFF

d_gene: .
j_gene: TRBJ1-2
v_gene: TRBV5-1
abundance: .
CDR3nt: TGCGCCAGCAGCTTGGAGGCAGGGAACTATGGCTACACCTTC
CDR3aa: CASSLEAGNYGYTF

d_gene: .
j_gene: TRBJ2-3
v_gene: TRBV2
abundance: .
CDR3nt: TGTGCCAGCAGTCCTAGACTAGTGCTAGCAATCACAGATACGCAGTATTTT
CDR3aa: CASSPRLVLAITDTQYF

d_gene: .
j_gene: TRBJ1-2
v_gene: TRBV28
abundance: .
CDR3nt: TGTGCCAGCAGTTTAATCAGGACAGGCTACACCTTC
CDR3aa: CASSLIRTGYTF